This T cell receptor beta chain was sequenced during a study of blood T cell repertoires in COVID-19. For the study at large: The United States, Italy and Spain supplied acute and convalescent COVID-19 samples. Sample material is recorded as cDNA or gDNA derived from T cells, B-cell-depleted T cells, or PBMCs.

Germline assignment: CDR1 SGHRS and CDR2 YFSETQ. There are 14 residues in the CDR3. The V gene lost 4 bases and the J gene lost 0 bases, with 7 bases spanning the gap. In the source study's methods: Scientists estimated how many nucleated cells there were by amplifying reference gene primers. TCRdb keeps only in-frame clones here, not all; method: immunoSEQ multiplex PCR. The DNA gave D and trimming, while V, J and clone size come from that table. The sample carries 150,000 or so clones, 80% to 90% recorded once. Specimen: peripheral blood. The sequence was collected from a man older than 75 with acute or convalescent COVID-19. V is TRBV5-1 and J is TRBJ2-2, with a possible D match to TRBD1 (6 bases). The CDR3 loop is CASSRQANTGELFF. As DNA, the CDR3 is TGCGCCAGCAGCCGACAGGCGAACACCGGGGAGCTGTTTTTT.